Listed below are T cell receptor beta chains from one sample, sequenced in a study of shared clonotypes between healthy human individuals. Method: immunoSEQ multiplex PCR; TCRdb's copy keeps in-frame clones and lacks some. This repertoire shows about 510,000 clones, approximately 79% found once; its top ten account for 12%. The sequenced sample was PBMCs. These TCRs come from a woman aged 40 to 50 in good health. Some clones in this sample may be carry-over from other donors' samples. Each CDR3 is given with its conserved first and last residue. Each record gives: J gene, V gene, CDR3 protein.

j_gene: TRBJ1-5
v_gene: TRBV5-1
CDR3aa: CASSLTGMDQPQHF

j_gene: TRBJ1-5
v_gene: TRBV4-1
CDR3aa: CASSQYIGNQPQHF

j_gene: TRBJ1-2
v_gene: TRBV23-1
CDR3aa: CASSQRTGDGYTF

j_gene: TRBJ2-3
v_gene: TRBV30
CDR3aa: CAWSSRLAGSDTQYF

j_gene: TRBJ2-7
v_gene: TRBV6-5
CDR3aa: CASSSGTGGFSYEQYF

j_gene: TRBJ2-5
v_gene: TRBV28
CDR3aa: CASSFGSQWGAQYF

j_gene: TRBJ2-7
v_gene: TRBV10-3
CDR3aa: CAISGTSGTYEQYF

j_gene: TRBJ2-5
v_gene: TRBV28
CDR3aa: CASSRGPSETQYF

j_gene: TRBJ2-5
v_gene: TRBV5-1
CDR3aa: CASSLEDGGVETQYF

j_gene: TRBJ1-2
v_gene: TRBV30
CDR3aa: CAWYSPSYINYGYTF

j_gene: TRBJ2-1
v_gene: TRBV4-1
CDR3aa: CASSQSDSHPRFF

j_gene: TRBJ1-3
v_gene: TRBV2
CDR3aa: CASREDTFSGNTIYF

j_gene: TRBJ2-2
v_gene: TRBV7-9
CDR3aa: CASSPGTSGLNTGELFF

j_gene: TRBJ1-2
v_gene: TRBV2
CDR3aa: CASSQTREPNYGYTF

j_gene: TRBJ2-3
v_gene: TRBV4-3
CDR3aa: CASSRTAGQGADTQYF

j_gene: TRBJ2-1
v_gene: TRBV28
CDR3aa: CASSGGDTSGTFSYNEQFF

j_gene: TRBJ1-2
v_gene: TRBV6-1
CDR3aa: CASSATGTYGYTF

j_gene: TRBJ1-1
v_gene: TRBV5-1
CDR3aa: CASSYSGRGNTEAFF

j_gene: TRBJ2-3
v_gene: TRBV6-6
CDR3aa: CASRGTSVHTDTQYF

j_gene: TRBJ2-4
v_gene: TRBV19
CDR3aa: CASSSRASGSTQNIQYF

j_gene: TRBJ1-1
v_gene: TRBV5-5
CDR3aa: CASSFSTGNTEAFF

j_gene: TRBJ2-7
v_gene: TRBV7-2
CDR3aa: CASSSLAGAGEQYF

j_gene: TRBJ1-2
v_gene: TRBV30
CDR3aa: CAWSVYTGGEGYTF

j_gene: TRBJ2-4
v_gene: TRBV10-3
CDR3aa: CAISEGTVAKNIQYF

j_gene: TRBJ2-3
v_gene: TRBV5-1
CDR3aa: CASSPGGTDTQYF

j_gene: TRBJ2-1
v_gene: TRBV6-4
CDR3aa: CASSDSPDWGGQFF

j_gene: TRBJ1-5
v_gene: TRBV6-5
CDR3aa: CASSYRTNQPQHF

j_gene: TRBJ1-1
v_gene: TRBV7-2
CDR3aa: CASSLATGSSSEAFF

j_gene: TRBJ1-3
v_gene: TRBV27
CDR3aa: CASSPRDRVNTIYF

j_gene: TRBJ1-2
v_gene: TRBV9
CDR3aa: CASSGGSTSPLGYGYTF

j_gene: -
v_gene: TRBV11-2
CDR3aa: CASSDPGRGVGEQYF

j_gene: TRBJ2-7
v_gene: TRBV27
CDR3aa: CASSLSLETAPYEQYF